The next 28 T cell receptor beta chains were all read from a single sample in a study of cytomegalovirus exposure and HLA in healthy donors (dated by TCRdb to the late 2010s). The library was produced with the immunoSEQ multiplex PCR assay. A mixture of 60 forward primers for TCR Vbeta segments and 13 reverse primers for TCR Jbeta segments was used in the multiplex PCR. TCRdb's version of the immuneACCESS table is confined to in-frame rearrangements and falls short of the full clone set. An unresolved V gene accounts for under half of the shortfall where checked; the remainder is of unknown origin. For this sample, the table gives over 65,000 clones. The ten largest clones take up approximately 4.3% of the sample. The sequenced sample was PBMCs. These TCRs come from a man between 25 and 39 years old in good health and CMV-seronegative.

The rearrangement joins TRBV19 to TRBJ1-2, with D possibly matching TRBD1 (6 bases). From germline, CDR1 is LNHDA and CDR2 SQIVND (reference sequence). Trimming removed 4 bases from V and 2 bases from J, with 8 bases in between. The CDR3 runs to 13 residues. The CDR3: CASSNDRNYGYTF. The CDR3 region has the DNA TGTGCCAGTAGTAACGACAGGAACTATGGCTACACCTTC. Full variable domain (outside the CDR3, taken from reference TRBV19 and TRBJ1-2): DGGITQSPKYLFRKEGQNVTLSCEQNLNHDAMYWYRQDPGQGLRLIYYSQIVNDFQKGDIAEGYSVSREKKESFPLTVTSAQKNPTAFYLCASSNDRNYGYTFGSGTRLTVV.

The CDR3 nucleotides read TGTGCCTGGATCCCCCGACTTAGCCCCACTGAAGCTTTCTTT. It codes for CAWIPRLSPTEAFF. The chain joins TRBV30 to TRBJ1-1, with D uncertain. The CDR3 runs 14 residues. From germline, CDR1 is GTSNPN and CDR2 SVGIG (reference sequence). The ends were cut back, 4 bases at V and 4 bases at J, with 16 bases in the middle.

This clone is called medium-sized based on its frequency. The rearrangement joins TRBV6-4 to TRBJ2-1, with 9 bases identical to TRBD2. Germline loops: CDR1 MRHNA, CDR2 SNTAGT. V was clipped by 0 bases and J by 4 bases; unmatched bases: 1. The CDR3 totals 15 residues. This chain's CDR3 is CASSDSLAGYNEQFF. CDR3 in DNA: TGTGCCAGCAGTGACTCGCTAGCGGGGTACAATGAGCAGTTCTTC.

The J gene is TRBJ1-1, the V gene TRBV5-6; D perhaps matches TRBD1 (5 bases). In germline, CDR1 is SGHDT, CDR2 YYEEEE. There are 14 residues in the CDR3. V lost 4 bases to trimming and J lost 0 bases, with 10 bases between them. CDR3 DNA: TGTGCCAGCAGCATCGCGGGGGTGAACACTGAAGCTTTCTTT. Translated: CASSIAGVNTEAFF.

This rearrangement joins TRBV19 to TRBJ1-1; D is undetermined. V was pared by 2 bases and J by 3 bases, with 10 bases between. CDR3 length equals 14 residues. The germline gives CDR1 LNHDA, CDR2 SQIVND (reference sequence). This CDR3 reads CASSIRDTYTEAFF. As DNA, the CDR3 is TGTGCCAGTAGTATACGCGACACCTACACTGAAGCTTTCTTT.

The chain employs TRBV5-1 and TRBJ1-2, with TRBD1 matching 7 bases. Germline V gene lookup returns CDR1 SGHRS and CDR2 YFSETQ. The trim removed 0 bases at V and 8 bases at J, leaving 16 bases unmatched. The CDR3 covers 17 residues. The CDR3 is CASSLALGGRGEGGYTF. The CDR3 nucleotides read TGCGCCAGCAGCTTGGCTCTCGGGGGCAGGGGGGAAGGCGGCTACACCTTC.

This chain links TRBV7-9 with TRBJ2-5; TRBD2 matches at 8 bases. This CDR3 is 16 amino acids long. J gave up 3 bases and V 6 bases, and 12 bases lay outside the gene matches. Germline-derived CDR1 and CDR2 are SEHNR and FQNEAQ (reference sequence). CDR3 residues: CASRPGAGGGEETQYF. In nucleotides, the CDR3 is TGTGCCAGCAGACCGGGGGCGGGAGGAGGTGAAGAGACCCAGTACTTC.

The V gene is TRBV4-3, the J gene TRBJ2-7; 8 bases line up with TRBD2. There are 16 residues in the CDR3. V shed 0 bases and J 6 bases; nucleotides not matched to a gene: 10. CDR1 and CDR2 (germline): LGHNA, YSLEER. The CDR3 loop reads CASSQDLGAGGTEQYF. As DNA, the CDR3 is TGCGCCAGCAGCCAAGATCTTGGGGCGGGAGGTACCGAGCAGTACTTC.

The chain couples TRBV7-8 to TRBJ1-1, with 9 positions matching TRBD1. V shed 2 bases, J shed 11 bases, and the junction held 9 bases outside the gene matches. CDR3 length equals 14 residues. Germline V CDR1 and CDR2: SGHVS, FQNEAQ. The CDR3 protein is CASSLLGTGTIAFF. As DNA, the CDR3 is TGTGCCAGCAGCTTATTAGGGACAGGGACGATTGCTTTCTTT.

V and J are TRBV15 and TRBJ2-2; TRBD2 matches 7 bases. The germline CDR1 and CDR2 sequences are LNHNV and YYDKDF (reference sequence). Trimming cost V 7 bases and J 8 bases; bases outside gene matches: 10. CDR3 length equals 14 residues. The CDR3 DNA follows: TGTGCCACCACCTCCGCCGAGGGAGGGGGGGAGCTGTTTTTT. It codes for CATTSAEGGGELFF.

CDR3 sequence (DNA): TGCGCCAGCAGCCAGTCAGGCGGGACAGCTAATAGCAATCAGCCCCAGCATTTT. Translation gives CASSQSGGTANSNQPQHF. This sequence joins TRBV4-1 and TRBJ1-5, with 7 positions matching TRBD1. Trimming at V came to 3 bases and at J to 0 bases, leaving 11 bases not matched to a gene. The CDR3 covers 18 residues. Per germline, CDR1 MGHRA and CDR2 YSYEKL.

The rearrangement joins TRBV7-3 to TRBJ2-2; 7 positions match TRBD1. The length of the CDR3 is 15 residues. In germline, CDR1 is SGHTA, CDR2 FQGTGA. The ends lost 5 bases at V and 3 bases at J; junction bases unmatched: 6. CDR3 nucleotide sequence: TGTGCCAGCAGCCCTCGGGACAGCTACACCGGGGAGCTGTTTTTT. Protein: CASSPRDSYTGELFF.

The CDR3 here is CASSDLGTGGEKLFF. The CDR3 coding sequence is TGTGCCAGCAGTGATCTTGGGACAGGGGGTGAAAAACTGTTTTTT. This sequence joins TRBV2 and TRBJ1-4, with 11 bases identical to TRBD1. The V segment lost 3 bases and the J segment 7 bases; nucleotides outside the gene matches: 4. Germline CDR1 is SNHLY and CDR2 is FYNNEI. The CDR3 spans 15 residues.

The CDR3 bases are TGTGCCAGCAGCTCCCGACAGGGCATATGGGAGACCCAGTACTTC. Its translation is CASSSRQGIWETQYF. The V and J genes are TRBV11-3 and TRBJ2-5, with 7 bases identical to TRBD1. The ends lost 4 bases at V and 5 bases at J; junction bases unmatched: 10. Germline V lookup: CDR1 SGHNT, CDR2 YENEEA. The length of the CDR3 is 15 residues.

This sequence joins TRBV7-3 and TRBJ2-3, with 8 bases fitting TRBD2. The CDR3 covers 13 residues. V was pared by 2 bases and J by 10 bases, with 5 bases of the junction left unmatched. Germline CDR1 SGHTA, CDR2 FQGTGA. CDR3 DNA: TGTGCCAGCAGCTTACGGTCCGGGAGGGCGCAGTATTTT. Translation: CASSLRSGRAQYF.

The chain joins TRBV7-9 to TRBJ1-2, with 7 bases identical to TRBD1. V shed 5 bases and J 2 bases; nucleotides not matched to a gene: 5. Germline assignment: CDR1 SEHNR and CDR2 FQNEAQ (reference sequence). This CDR3 has 14 amino acids. Here the CDR3 reads CASSPLTGNYGYTF. The CDR3 nucleotides are TGTGCCAGCAGCCCCCTGACAGGGAACTATGGCTACACCTTC.

J is TRBJ2-3 and V is TRBV10-3, with 8 bases fitting TRBD2. CDR1 ENHRY and CDR2 SYGVKD come from the germline V gene. V lost 10 bases to trimming and J lost 3 bases; unmatched junction nucleotides: 6. The CDR3 has 13 amino acids. The CDR3 sequence: CATRGGRTDTQYF. Here the CDR3 DNA reads TGTGCCACACGGGGGGGTAGGACAGATACGCAGTATTTT.

The CDR3 sequence is CASSWAGGMAYNEQFF. Written as DNA, the CDR3 is TGTGCCAGCAGCTGGGCGGGGGGGATGGCCTACAATGAGCAGTTCTTC. The chain joins TRBV5-6 to TRBJ2-1; 9 nucleotides match TRBD2. Germline V gives CDR1 SGHDT, CDR2 YYEEEE. The CDR3 runs to 16 residues. J was trimmed by 2 bases and V by 3 bases; bases with no gene match: 6.

This sequence joins TRBV5-1 and TRBJ1-1, with 8 bases identical to TRBD1. The CDR3 is 15 residues long. Germline V CDR1 and CDR2: SGHRS, YFSETQ. V shed 0 bases and J 5 bases; nucleotides not matched to a gene: 6. The CDR3, as DNA: TGCGCCAGCAGCTTGGGTCGACAGGGGTGGACTGAAGCTTTCTTT. This encodes CASSLGRQGWTEAFF.

The rearrangement links TRBV9 to TRBJ2-3; D is perhaps TRBD2 (5 bases). The CDR3 sequence is 12 residues long. The germline V and J ends were trimmed by 3 bases and 3 bases, with 5 bases remaining between them. Germline V gene lookup returns CDR1 SGDLS and CDR2 YYNGEE. The CDR3 here is CASSAGTDTQYF. In nucleotides, the CDR3 is TGTGCCAGCAGCGCGGGAACAGATACGCAGTATTTT.

A note on this clone: Mismatch with germline at one junction end may stem from a read error. The identical CDR3 is also encoded by other nucleotide sequences in the sample. The V gene is TRBV6-1, the J gene TRBJ2-3, with unresolved D. Germline V gene sequence: CDR1 MNHNS, CDR2 SASEGT. The CDR3 length is 15 residues. The CDR3 DNA follows: TGCGCCTCCCATTTAGGAGAAATGAGCACAGATACGCAGTATTTT. Residues: CASHLGEMSTDTQYF.

The gene calls are TRBV11-3 and TRBJ2-7, with a weak D call TRBD2 (6 bases). Trimming stripped 4 bases from V and 1 base from J, with 11 bases between. CDR1 SGHNT and CDR2 YENEEA come from the germline V gene. The CDR3 loop spans 14 amino acids. In DNA, the CDR3 is TGTGCCAGCAGCTCGGGACTTGCGTCCTACGAGCAGTACTTC. The encoded protein is CASSSGLASYEQYF.

The rearrangement links TRBV7-3 to TRBJ1-1; weak D call: TRBD1 (6 bases). With 4 bases removed from V and 1 base from J, the gap between germline ends came to 7 bases. CDR3 size: 13 residues. The germline gives CDR1 SGHTA, CDR2 FQGTGA. CDR3 sequence: CASSWDKNTEAFF. CDR3 bases: TGTGCCAGCAGCTGGGACAAGAACACTGAAGCTTTCTTT.

V usage is TRBV5-1 and J usage is TRBJ2-1, with TRBD2 matching 11 bases. Germline V gives CDR1 SGHRS, CDR2 YFSETQ. J gave up 4 bases and V 1 base, and 7 bases lay outside the gene matches. This CDR3 region has 17 residues. CDR3 DNA: TGCGCCAGCAGCTTGCGGCCCGGGACTAGCGGTTACAATGAGCAGTTCTTC. Translating it yields CASSLRPGTSGYNEQFF.

V usage is TRBV18 and J usage is TRBJ2-7; 9 nucleotides line up with TRBD1. Germline CDR1 and CDR2: KGHSH and LQKENI. The CDR3 is made up of 14 amino acids. V was clipped by 5 bases and J by 6 bases; unmatched bases: 8. The DNA of the CDR3 is TGTGCCAGCTCAGGGACAGGGAAGCGGTCCGAGCAGTACTTC. Translated: CASSGTGKRSEQYF.

The chain joins TRBV29-1 to TRBJ1-1; D is ambiguous. CDR1 is SQVTM, CDR2 ANQGSEA, per germline. The CDR3 loop spans 12 amino acids. The ends were cut back, 7 bases at V and 8 bases at J, with 17 bases in the middle. Written as DNA, the CDR3 is TGCAGCGGCCGCCGAGGTGGTTCGGAAGCTTTCTTT. Translation: CSGRRGGSEAFF.

This chain links TRBV29-1 with TRBJ2-3, with a weak D call TRBD1 (6 bases). The CDR3 runs to 15 residues. The V end was cut by 2 bases, the J end by 2 bases, with 14 bases between. Germline assignment: CDR1 SQVTM and CDR2 ANQGSEA. The CDR3 spells CSVERWQGFTDTQYF. The DNA of the CDR3 is TGCAGCGTTGAACGGTGGCAGGGGTTCACAGATACGCAGTATTTT.

The rearrangement links TRBV11-2 to TRBJ2-1; the D gene is possibly TRBD1 (5 bases). The CDR3 runs to 14 residues. V was trimmed by 2 bases and J by 10 bases, leaving 15 bases between them. Germline V gene sequence: CDR1 SGHAT, CDR2 FQNNGV. The CDR3 sequence is CASSLTAGSMEQFF. For the CDR3, the DNA is TGTGCCAGCAGCTTAACCGCAGGGTCTATGGAGCAGTTCTTC.